The 2 T cell receptor beta chains in this list originate from one sample, sequenced in a study of cytomegalovirus exposure and HLA in healthy donors. Primers: 60 Vbeta forward and 13 Jbeta reverse. Libraries were prepared by immunoSEQ multiplex PCR; TCRdb keeps only in-frame clonotypes and omits some of them. The sample yields roughly 130,000 clones, 75% to 85% seen once. The sample was PBMCs. All receptors derive from a male donor in good health and CMV-seronegative.

The chain links TRBV2 to TRBJ2-7; TRBD1 might be the D (6 bases). V dropped 4 bases and J dropped 2 bases, with 12 bases sitting between them. Germline V gene sequence: CDR1 SNHLY, CDR2 FYNNEI. The CDR3 length is 14 residues. CDR3 DNA sequence: TGTGCCAGCAGTGTAGAGAAGGGGGCCTACGAGCAGTACTTC. This translates into CASSVEKGAYEQYF.

This clone was seen a handful of times. The V call is TRBV10-2, the J call TRBJ1-1, with 8 nucleotides matching TRBD1. J lost 7 bases, V lost 4 bases, and 8 bases had no gene match. The CDR3 runs to 14 residues. CDR1 is WSHSY and CDR2 is SAAADI in the germline V gene. CDR3 in amino acids: CASSGLGQGGEAFF. The CDR3 nucleotides read TGCGCCAGCAGTGGGCTTGGACAGGGAGGTGAAGCTTTCTTT.